Detailed here is one T cell receptor beta chain. The data stem from a study of identical twins. MiXCR was run by TCRdb on the 5' RACE reads, yielding one entry per CDR3 protein. The sample has 450,000 or so distinct CDR3 sequences, roughly 26% seen once. Trimming cost V 6 bases and J 7 bases; bases outside gene matches: 7. This CDR3 spans 14 amino acids. This same sample was also part of a study on T cells expressing NK-cell markers. That source notes: It was sorted CD3+CD56+NKG2C+, CD3+CD56+NKG2C- and CD3+CD56-NKG2C+ T cells that supplied the TCR beta repertoires. For a few donors, these clonotypes were likewise the leading ones in the CD3+CD56-NKG2C+ fraction.

The clonotype originates from a woman between 18 and 29 years old in good health. V gene TRBV12-3 or TRBV12-4 combines with J gene TRBJ2-1; 9 nucleotides match TRBD1. Material for sequencing was CD4+ T cells sorted from blood. The CDR3: CASSPMGTGNEQFF. As DNA, the CDR3 is TGTGCCAGCAGCCCGATGGGGACAGGGAATGAGCAGTTCTTC.